This T cell receptor beta chain was recovered during a study of T cell changes during pregnancy in multiple sclerosis. The CDR3 is made up of 18 amino acids. Germline CDR1 is LNHDA and CDR2 is SQIVND (reference sequence). The V and J ends lost 0 bases and 8 bases respectively, with 25 bases between them. Libraries were prepared by immunoSEQ multiplex PCR; TCRdb keeps only in-frame clonotypes and omits some of them. The sample has tens of thousands of clones, about 90% seen once; the top ten hold around 0.66%. This receptor was identified in a female donor with multiple sclerosis, enrolled in a pregnancy study. Sequenced here: CD4+ T cells from peripheral blood mononuclear cells, sampled after pregnancy. The chain links TRBV19 to TRBJ1-2, with a weak D call TRBD1 (6 bases). CDR3 sequence (DNA): TGTGCCAGTAGTATAGACACCCCCCCCGCCAGGGGAACGGGGGGCTACACCTTC. Translated, it gives CASSIDTPPARGTGGYTF. Complete variable domain (other parts from reference TRBV19 and TRBJ1-2): DGGITQSPKYLFRKEGQNVTLSCEQNLNHDAMYWYRQDPGQGLRLIYYSQIVNDFQKGDIAEGYSVSREKKESFPLTVTSAQKNPTAFYLCASSIDTPPARGTGGYTFGSGTRLTVV.